The text below deals with one T cell receptor (beta chain). The source of the sample is a study of blood T cell repertoires in COVID-19. TCRdb's copy holds only in-frame clones and misses some; the assay was immunoSEQ multiplex PCR. The sample gives roughly 87,000 clones, less than 80% of which show up once; about 4% is in the top ten. V was clipped by 1 base and J by 2 bases; unmatched bases: 9. This CDR3 comprises 17 residues. Per the germline V gene, CDR1 is SGHVS and CDR2 is FNYEAQ. The sequenced sample consisted of peripheral blood. The rearrangement links TRBV7-6 to TRBJ2-7; 9 bases match TRBD2. The clonotype was recovered from a woman in her 50s with acute or convalescent COVID-19. DNA of the CDR3: TGTGCCAGCAGCTTAGTAGCGGGGGATGACAGAACCTACGAGCAGTACTTC. Its protein is CASSLVAGDDRTYEQYF.